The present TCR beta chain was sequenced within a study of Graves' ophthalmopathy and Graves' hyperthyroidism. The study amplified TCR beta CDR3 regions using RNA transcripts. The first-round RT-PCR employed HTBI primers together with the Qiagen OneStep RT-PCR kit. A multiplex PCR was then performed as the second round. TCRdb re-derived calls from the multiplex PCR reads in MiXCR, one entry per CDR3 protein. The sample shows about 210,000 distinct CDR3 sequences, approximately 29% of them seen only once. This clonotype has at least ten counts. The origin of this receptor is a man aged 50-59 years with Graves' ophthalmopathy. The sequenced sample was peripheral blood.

The CDR3 region is CASSLATGAIISPLHF. CDR3 nucleotide sequence: TGCGCCAGCAGCCTCGCGACTGGGGCGATCATTTCACCCCTCCACTTT. V is TRBV4-1 and J is TRBJ1-6; a weak D match, TRBD1 (5 bases). CDR1 is MGHRA and CDR2 is YSYEKL in the germline V gene. CDR3 length: 16 residues. V dropped 4 bases and J dropped 9 bases, with 19 bases sitting between them.